Each of the 15 T cell receptor beta chains below was sequenced from the same sample in a study of blood T cell repertoires in COVID-19. Using immunoSEQ multiplex PCR, the repertoire was profiled, and TCRdb retains in-frame clones only, with some absent. The sample includes under 250,000 clones, 65% to 85% seen only once; the top ten take around 5.2%. Input material: peripheral blood. These receptors were taken from a human donor in a cohort sampled during active COVID-19.

DNA for the CDR3: TGTGCCAGCAGGGATACTAGTACAGATGAGCAGTTCTTC. This codes for CASRDTSTDEQFF. This rearrangement joins TRBV7-2 to TRBJ2-1; the D gene is possibly TRBD2 (5 bases). Germline CDR1 is SGHTA and CDR2 is FQGNSA. The CDR3 extends over 13 amino acids. V was clipped by 6 bases and J by 8 bases, with 14 bases between them.

This clone is a singleton in its sample. This chain uses TRBV5-6 with TRBJ2-1; TRBD2 aligns across 7 bases. V lost 3 bases, J lost 8 bases, and 8 bases stayed unmatched. Germline V gene lookup returns CDR1 SGHDT and CDR2 YYEEEE. The CDR3 has 14 residues. This CDR3 is CASSSRRGDYEQFF. CDR3 DNA: TGTGCCAGCAGCTCCCGCCGGGGGGACTATGAGCAGTTCTTC. Based on the CDR3 plus reference TRBV5-6 and TRBJ2-1, the full variable domain is DAGVTQSPTHLIKTRGQQVTLRCSPKSGHDTVSWYQQALGQGPQFIFQYYEEEERQRGNFPDRFSGHQFPNYSSELNVNALLLGDSALYLCASSSRRGDYEQFFGPGTRLTVL.

This clone was detected only once. The genes are TRBV10-3 and TRBJ2-7; 8 bases map to TRBD2. V dropped 10 bases and J dropped 2; count of bases not matched to a gene: 16. Germline V gene lookup returns CDR1 ENHRY and CDR2 SYGVKD. This CDR3 comprises 16 residues. CDR3 loop: CATAGEMGGRPYEQYF. As DNA, the CDR3 is TGTGCCACCGCTGGGGAAATGGGCGGGAGGCCCTACGAGCAGTACTTC.

V usage is TRBV19 and J usage is TRBJ1-1; 7 nucleotides align to TRBD1. CDR3 length: 15 amino acids. V lost 6 bases to trimming and J lost 1 base; unmatched junction nucleotides: 8. CDR1 and CDR2 (germline): LNHDA, SQIVND (reference sequence). CDR3: CASRLEGQRNTEAFF. As DNA, the CDR3 is TGTGCCAGTAGGTTGGAGGGACAGAGGAACACTGAAGCTTTCTTT. Full variable domain (rest looked up from reference TRBV19 and TRBJ1-1): DGGITQSPKYLFRKEGQNVTLSCEQNLNHDAMYWYRQDPGQGLRLIYYSQIVNDFQKGDIAEGYSVSREKKESFPLTVTSAQKNPTAFYLCASRLEGQRNTEAFFGQGTRLTVV.

Only one count was recorded for this clone. The chain employs TRBV7-2 and TRBJ2-1; TRBD1 is a possible D gene (6 bases). Per germline, CDR1 SGHTA and CDR2 FQGNSA. There are 17 residues in the CDR3. V was trimmed by 5 bases and J by 7 bases, leaving 24 bases between them. The chain's CDR3 is CASSPGRGKEDGNEQFF. The CDR3 coding sequence is TGTGCCAGCAGCCCTGGCAGGGGAAAGGAAGATGGTAATGAGCAGTTCTTC.

The gene calls are TRBV9 and TRBJ2-5; TRBD1 agrees at 8 bases. The J segment lost 4 bases and the V segment lost 4 bases, leaving 18 bases of the junction unmatched. CDR3 length: 18 residues. Germline CDR1 SGDLS, CDR2 YYNGEE. CDR3 sequence reads: CASSRRPLTGARGETQYF. In DNA form, the CDR3 reads TGTGCCAGCAGCCGCCGGCCCCTGACAGGGGCCAGGGGAGAGACCCAGTACTTC. Using reference TRBV9 and TRBJ2-5 for the parts outside the CDR3, the full variable domain is DSGVTQTPKHLITATGQRVTLRCSPRSGDLSVYWYQQSLDQGLQFLIQYYNGEERAKGNILERFSAQQFPDLHSELNLSSLELGDSALYFCASSRRPLTGARGETQYFGPGTRLLVL.

This clone was observed once. This chain joins TRBV23-1 and TRBJ2-7; possible D gene TRBD1, 6 bases. TRBV23-1 is labeled an ORF, and its function is uncertain. The CDR3 covers 17 residues. Trimming took 0 bases from V and 2 from J, leaving 17 bases between them. This CDR3 is CASSQSPQGPGPYEQYF. In DNA, the CDR3 is TGCGCCAGCAGTCAATCGCCACAGGGACCCGGACCCTACGAGCAGTACTTC.

This chain connects TRBV4-2 to TRBJ1-4; D is possibly TRBD1 (6 bases). This CDR3 contains 14 residues. Germline assignment: CDR1 LGHNA and CDR2 YNFKEQ. Trimming removed 4 bases from V and 7 bases from J, with 13 bases in between. The CDR3 reads CASSPRGGGEKLFF. DNA for the CDR3: TGTGCCAGCAGCCCGAGGGGAGGGGGTGAAAAACTGTTTTTT.

The CDR3 loop is CATTGQGGTEAFF. The CDR3 bases are TGTGCCACCACCGGACAGGGAGGGACTGAAGCTTTCTTT. J is TRBJ1-1 and V is TRBV24-1; 8 bases fit TRBD1. Germline CDR1 is KGHDR and CDR2 is SFDVKD. The CDR3 is 13 amino acids. Trimming at V came to 8 bases and at J to 5 bases, leaving 6 bases not matched to a gene.

This chain joins TRBV30 and TRBJ1-5, with TRBD1 as a possible D gene (5 bases). CDR3 length equals 16 residues. Germline CDR1 and CDR2: GTSNPN and SVGIG (reference sequence). V lost 2 bases, J lost 7 bases, and 21 bases lay in between. The CDR3: CAWSTHVSRQGQPQHF. The CDR3 DNA follows: TGTGCCTGGAGTACCCACGTGTCCAGGCAGGGCCAGCCCCAGCATTTT.

This chain connects TRBV9 to TRBJ2-3, with D possibly TRBD2 on 6 matching bases. V lost 4 bases and J lost 2, with 20 bases in between. Looked up from germline, CDR1 is SGDLS and CDR2 is YYNGEE. The CDR3 covers 17 residues. Written as DNA, the CDR3 is TGTGCCAGCAGCCCCCGTCGTCGGCGGGGATCCACAGATACGCAGTATTTT. This encodes CASSPRRRRGSTDTQYF.

The sample holds one count of this clone. This rearrangement joins TRBV21-1 to TRBJ1-2; the D call in the table, TRBD1, was not verified against the DNA. TRBV21-1 is reported as a pseudogene. There are 14 residues in the CDR3. CDR3 loop: CASPQGQGYYGYTF. The DNA of the CDR3 is TGTGCCAGCCCCCAGGGGCAGGGGTACTATGGCTACACCTTC.

The chain employs TRBV7-9 and TRBJ2-3; no definite D call. V lost 1 base, J lost 14 bases, and 7 bases lay in between. Germline V gene lookup returns CDR1 SEHNR and CDR2 FQNEAQ (reference sequence). This CDR3 spans 10 amino acids. CDR3 bases: TGTGCCAGCAGCTTAGGTCCCCGGTATTTT. Its translation is CASSLGPRYF.

The chain is built from TRBV28 and TRBJ1-6, with a tentative D call TRBD1 (6 bases). Germline CDR1 is MDHEN and CDR2 is SYDVKM. With 5 bases removed from V and 13 bases from J, the gap between germline ends came to 12 bases. The CDR3 is 12 amino acids. CDR3 sequence: CASSAVTGPLHF. CDR3 nucleotides: TGTGCCAGCAGTGCGGTTACAGGGCCCCTCCACTTT.

This chain uses TRBV10-3 with TRBJ2-3, with 7 nucleotides matching TRBD2. Germline CDR1 and CDR2: ENHRY and SYGVKD. The trim removed 4 bases at V and 3 bases at J, leaving 7 bases unmatched. The length of the CDR3 is 15 residues. The CDR3 reads CAISAEGRVTDTQYF. DNA of the CDR3: TGTGCCATCAGTGCTGAAGGGAGGGTAACAGATACGCAGTATTTT.